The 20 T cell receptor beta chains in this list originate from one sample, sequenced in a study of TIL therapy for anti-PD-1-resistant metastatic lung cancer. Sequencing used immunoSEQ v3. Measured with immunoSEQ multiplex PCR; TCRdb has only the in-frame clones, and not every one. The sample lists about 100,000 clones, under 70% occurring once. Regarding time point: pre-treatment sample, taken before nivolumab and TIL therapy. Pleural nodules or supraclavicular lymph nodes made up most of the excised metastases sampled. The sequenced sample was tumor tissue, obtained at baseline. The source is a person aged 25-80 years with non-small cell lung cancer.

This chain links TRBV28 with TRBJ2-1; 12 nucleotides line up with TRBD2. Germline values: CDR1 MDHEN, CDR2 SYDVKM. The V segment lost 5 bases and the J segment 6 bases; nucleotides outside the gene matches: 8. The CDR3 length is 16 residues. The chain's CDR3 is CASSPQTTSGSNEQFF. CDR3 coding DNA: TGTGCCAGCAGTCCTCAAACGACTAGCGGGAGCAATGAGCAGTTCTTC.

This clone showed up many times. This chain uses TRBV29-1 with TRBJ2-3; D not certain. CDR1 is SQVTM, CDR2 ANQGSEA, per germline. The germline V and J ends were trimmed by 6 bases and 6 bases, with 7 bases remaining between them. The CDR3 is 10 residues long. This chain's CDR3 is CSVGWDTQYF. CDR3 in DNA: TGCAGCGTAGGGTGGGATACGCAGTATTTT.

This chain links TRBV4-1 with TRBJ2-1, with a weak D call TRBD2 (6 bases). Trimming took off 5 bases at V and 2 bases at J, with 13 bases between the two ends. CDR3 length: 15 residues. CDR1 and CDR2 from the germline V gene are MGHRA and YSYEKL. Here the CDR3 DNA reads TGCGCCAGCAGCTTACCCGGGAGCCCCTACAATGAGCAGTTCTTC. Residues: CASSLPGSPYNEQFF.

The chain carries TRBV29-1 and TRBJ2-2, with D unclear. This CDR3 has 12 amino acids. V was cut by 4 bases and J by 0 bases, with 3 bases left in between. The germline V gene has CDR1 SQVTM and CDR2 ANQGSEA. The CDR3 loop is CSVVPNTGELFF. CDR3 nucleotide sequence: TGCAGCGTTGTTCCGAACACCGGGGAGCTGTTTTTT.

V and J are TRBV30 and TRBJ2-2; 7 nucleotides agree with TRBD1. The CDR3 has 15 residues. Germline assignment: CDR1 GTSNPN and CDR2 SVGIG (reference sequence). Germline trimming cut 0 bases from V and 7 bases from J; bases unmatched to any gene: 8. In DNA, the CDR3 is TGTGCCTGGAGTGTCGGGGACAGCAAGATCGGGGAGCTGTTTTTT. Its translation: CAWSVGDSKIGELFF.

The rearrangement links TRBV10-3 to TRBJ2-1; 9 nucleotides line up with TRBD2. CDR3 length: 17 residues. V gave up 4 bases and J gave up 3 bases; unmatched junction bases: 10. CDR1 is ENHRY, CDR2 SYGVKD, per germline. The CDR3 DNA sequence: TGTGCCATCAGTGTTAGCGGGAGAGAGGGGATCTACAATGAGCAGTTCTTC. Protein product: CAISVSGREGIYNEQFF.

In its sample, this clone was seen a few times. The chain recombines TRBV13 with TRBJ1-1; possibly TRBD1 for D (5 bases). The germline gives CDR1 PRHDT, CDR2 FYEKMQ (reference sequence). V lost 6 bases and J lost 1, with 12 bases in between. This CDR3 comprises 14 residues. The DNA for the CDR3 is TGTGCCAGCAGGATTATCAGGGAGAACACTGAAGCTTTCTTT. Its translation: CASRIIRENTEAFF.

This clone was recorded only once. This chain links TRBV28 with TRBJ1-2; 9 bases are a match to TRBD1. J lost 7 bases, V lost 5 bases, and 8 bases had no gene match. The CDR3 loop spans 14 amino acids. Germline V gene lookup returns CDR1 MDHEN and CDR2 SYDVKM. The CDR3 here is CASSDYRGQGGYTF. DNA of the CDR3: TGTGCCAGCAGTGATTACAGGGGGCAGGGTGGCTACACCTTC.

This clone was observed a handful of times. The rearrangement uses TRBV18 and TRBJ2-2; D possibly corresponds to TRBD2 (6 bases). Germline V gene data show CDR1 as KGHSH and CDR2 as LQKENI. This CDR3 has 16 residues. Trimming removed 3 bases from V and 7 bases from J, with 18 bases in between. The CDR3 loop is CASSPNDITRGGELFF. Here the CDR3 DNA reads TGTGCCAGCTCACCGAATGATATTACGCGGGGCGGGGAGCTGTTTTTT. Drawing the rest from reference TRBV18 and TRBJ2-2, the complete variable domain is NAGVMQNPRHLVRRRGQEARLRCSPMKGHSHVYWYRQLPEEGLKFMVYLQKENIIDESGMPKERFSAEFPKEGPSILRIQQVVRGDSAAYFCASSPNDITRGGELFFGEGSRLTVL.

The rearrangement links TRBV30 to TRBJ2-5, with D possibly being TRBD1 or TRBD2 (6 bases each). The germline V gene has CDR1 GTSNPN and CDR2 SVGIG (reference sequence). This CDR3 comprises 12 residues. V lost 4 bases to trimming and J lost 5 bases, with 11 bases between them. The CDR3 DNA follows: TGTGCCTGGAACCTAGGGGGGGAGACCCAGTACTTC. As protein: CAWNLGGETQYF.

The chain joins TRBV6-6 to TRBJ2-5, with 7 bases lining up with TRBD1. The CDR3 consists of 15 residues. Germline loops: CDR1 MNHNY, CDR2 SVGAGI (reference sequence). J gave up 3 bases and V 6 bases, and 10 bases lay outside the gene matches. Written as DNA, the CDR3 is TGTGCCAGCAGGCAAATGGGGACAGCTAAAGAGACCCAGTACTTC. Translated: CASRQMGTAKETQYF.

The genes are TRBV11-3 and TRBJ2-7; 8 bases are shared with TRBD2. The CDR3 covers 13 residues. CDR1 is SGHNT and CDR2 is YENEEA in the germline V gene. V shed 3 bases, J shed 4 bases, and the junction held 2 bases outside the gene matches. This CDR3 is CASSLGTSYEQYF. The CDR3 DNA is TGTGCCAGCAGCTTGGGGACTAGTTACGAGCAGTACTTC.

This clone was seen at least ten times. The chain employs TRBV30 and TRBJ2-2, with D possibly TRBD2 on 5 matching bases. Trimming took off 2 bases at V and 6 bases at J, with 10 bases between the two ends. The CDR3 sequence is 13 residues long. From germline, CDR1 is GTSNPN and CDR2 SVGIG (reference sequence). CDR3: CAWSSARAGELFF. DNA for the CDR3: TGTGCCTGGAGTTCGGCGCGGGCCGGGGAGCTGTTTTTT. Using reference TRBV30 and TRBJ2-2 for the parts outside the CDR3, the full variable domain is SQTIHQWPATLVQPVGSPLSLECTVEGTSNPNLYWYRQAAGRGLQLLFYSVGIGQISSEVPQNLSASRPQDRQFILSSKKLLLSDSGFYLCAWSSARAGELFFGEGSRLTVL.

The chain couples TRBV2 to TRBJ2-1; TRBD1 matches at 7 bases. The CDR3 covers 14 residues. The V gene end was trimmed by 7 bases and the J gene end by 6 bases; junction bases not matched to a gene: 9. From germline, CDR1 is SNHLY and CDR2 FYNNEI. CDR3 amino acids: CASIRGWSLNEQFF. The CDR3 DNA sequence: TGTGCCAGCATCAGGGGGTGGAGCCTCAATGAGCAGTTCTTC.

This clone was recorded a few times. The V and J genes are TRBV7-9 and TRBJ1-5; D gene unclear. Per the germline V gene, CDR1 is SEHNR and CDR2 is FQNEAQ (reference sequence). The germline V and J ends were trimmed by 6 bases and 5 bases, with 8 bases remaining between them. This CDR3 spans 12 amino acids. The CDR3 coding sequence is TGTGCCAGCAGTCGTCAGGATCAGCCCCAGCATTTT. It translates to CASSRQDQPQHF.

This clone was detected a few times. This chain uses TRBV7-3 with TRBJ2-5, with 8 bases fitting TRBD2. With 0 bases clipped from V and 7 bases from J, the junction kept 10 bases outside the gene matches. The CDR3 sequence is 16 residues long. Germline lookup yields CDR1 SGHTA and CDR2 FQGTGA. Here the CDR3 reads CASSLTPTSGGGTQYF. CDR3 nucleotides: TGTGCCAGCAGCTTAACTCCCACTAGCGGCGGGGGGACCCAGTACTTC.

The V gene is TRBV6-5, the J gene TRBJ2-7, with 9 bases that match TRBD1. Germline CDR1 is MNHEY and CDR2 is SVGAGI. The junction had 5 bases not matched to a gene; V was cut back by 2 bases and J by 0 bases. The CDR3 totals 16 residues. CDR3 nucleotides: TGTGCCAGCAGTTACCGACAGGGGGAGCGCTCCTACGAGCAGTACTTC. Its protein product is CASSYRQGERSYEQYF.

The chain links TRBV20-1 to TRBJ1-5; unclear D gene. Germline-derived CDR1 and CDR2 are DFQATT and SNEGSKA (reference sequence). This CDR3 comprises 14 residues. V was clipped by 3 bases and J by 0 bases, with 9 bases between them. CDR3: CSASKDYSNQPQHF. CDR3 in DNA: TGCAGTGCTAGTAAGGATTATAGCAATCAGCCCCAGCATTTT.

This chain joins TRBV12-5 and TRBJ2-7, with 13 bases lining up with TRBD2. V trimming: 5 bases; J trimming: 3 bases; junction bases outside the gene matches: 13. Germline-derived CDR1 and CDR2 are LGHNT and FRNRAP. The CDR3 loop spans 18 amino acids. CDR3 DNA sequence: TGTGCTAGTGGTACCGGGACTAGCGGGGCCTCGATTCTCTACGAGCAGTACTTC. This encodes CASGTGTSGASILYEQYF.

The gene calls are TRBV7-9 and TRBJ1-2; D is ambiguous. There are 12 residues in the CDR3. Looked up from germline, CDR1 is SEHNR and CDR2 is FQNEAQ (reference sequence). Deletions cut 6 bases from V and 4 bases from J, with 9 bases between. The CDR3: CASSSGSYGYTF. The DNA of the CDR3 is TGTGCCAGCAGTTCGGGATCCTATGGCTACACCTTC.